This T cell receptor (beta chain) derives from a study of CD8+CD57+ T cells in acquired aplastic anemia. Overall study: The average for DNA from sorted CD4+ and CD8+ cells was roughly 3 ug. Study findings and constraints: Significant differences in CD8+ Simpson's diversity were not observed between patients and controls. Patients and controls had in common 25 to 35 CD8+ CDR3 sequences.

The CDR3 sequence is 15 residues long. V was pared by 10 bases and J by 5 bases, with 15 bases of the junction left unmatched. Germline-derived CDR1 and CDR2 are ENHRY and SYGVKD. Previously, flow cytometry had revealed CD8+CD57+ cell expansion in the patients chosen for sequencing. The enrolled patients all had severe acquired aplastic anemia. Profiles of TCR beta VDJ and CDR3 were generated from a genomic DNA template. TCRdb re-called the reads with MiXCR, one entry per CDR3 protein. The sample carries over 150,000 distinct CDR3 sequences, about three fifths recorded once. In regard to this clonotype: What it binds is not known. No conserved phenylalanine or tryptophan ends this CDR3, so it is likely a read error.

The V and J genes are TRBV10-3 and TRBJ2-3; TRBD2 matches at 7 bases. This clonotype was obtained from a human donor with aplastic anemia. Sequencing was carried out using sorted CD4+, CD8+, or CD8+CD57+ T cells (not recorded which) from PBMCs. CDR3 amino acids: CASSSHGGGGDTQYL. CDR3 DNA sequence: TGTGCCAGCAGCTCCCATGGCGGGGGTGGAGATACGCAGTATCTT.